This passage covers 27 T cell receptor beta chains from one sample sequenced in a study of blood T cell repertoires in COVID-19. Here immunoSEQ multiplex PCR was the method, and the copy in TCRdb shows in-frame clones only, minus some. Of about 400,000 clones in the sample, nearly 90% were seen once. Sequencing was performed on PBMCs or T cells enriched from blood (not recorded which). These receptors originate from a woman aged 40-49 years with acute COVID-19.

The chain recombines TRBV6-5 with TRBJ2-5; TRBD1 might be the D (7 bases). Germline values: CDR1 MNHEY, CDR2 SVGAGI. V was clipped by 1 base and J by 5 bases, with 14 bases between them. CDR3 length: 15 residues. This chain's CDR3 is CASSYWRGRFETQYF. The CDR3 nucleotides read TGTGCCAGCAGTTACTGGAGGGGGCGGTTCGAGACCCAGTACTTC.

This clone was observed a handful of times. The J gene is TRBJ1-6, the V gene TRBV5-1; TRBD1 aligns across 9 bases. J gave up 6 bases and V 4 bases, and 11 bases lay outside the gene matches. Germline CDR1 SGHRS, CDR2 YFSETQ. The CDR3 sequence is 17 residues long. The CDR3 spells CASSITGGAAVNSPLHF. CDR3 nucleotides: TGCGCCAGCAGCATTACAGGGGGCGCGGCGGTTAATTCACCCCTCCACTTT.

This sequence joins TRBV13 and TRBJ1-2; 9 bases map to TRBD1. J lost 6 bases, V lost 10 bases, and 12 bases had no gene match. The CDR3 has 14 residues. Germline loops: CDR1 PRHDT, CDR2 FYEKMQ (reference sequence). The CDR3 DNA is TGTGCCACAAAGCGGGACAGGGACCTTGATGGCTACACCTTC. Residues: CATKRDRDLDGYTF.

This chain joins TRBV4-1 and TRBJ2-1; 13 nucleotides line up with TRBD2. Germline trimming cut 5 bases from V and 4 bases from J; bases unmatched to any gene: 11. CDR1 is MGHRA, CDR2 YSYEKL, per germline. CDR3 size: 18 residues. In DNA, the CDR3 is TGCGCCAGCAGCGATCGGACTAGCGGGGGATATGATTACAATGAGCAGTTCTTC. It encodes CASSDRTSGGYDYNEQFF.

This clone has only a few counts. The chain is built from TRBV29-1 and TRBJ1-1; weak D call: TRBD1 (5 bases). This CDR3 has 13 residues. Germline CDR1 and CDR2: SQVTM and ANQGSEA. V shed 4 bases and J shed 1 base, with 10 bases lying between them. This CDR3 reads CSVGQGGNTEAFF. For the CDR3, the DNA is TGCAGCGTTGGTCAGGGAGGGAACACTGAAGCTTTCTTT.

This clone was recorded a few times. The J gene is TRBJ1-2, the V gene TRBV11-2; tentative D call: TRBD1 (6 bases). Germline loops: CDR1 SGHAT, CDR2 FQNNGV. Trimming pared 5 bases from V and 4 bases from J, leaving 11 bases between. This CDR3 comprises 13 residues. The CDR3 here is CASSQGQSYGYTF. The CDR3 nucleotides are TGTGCCAGCAGCCAGGGGCAGAGCTATGGCTACACCTTC.

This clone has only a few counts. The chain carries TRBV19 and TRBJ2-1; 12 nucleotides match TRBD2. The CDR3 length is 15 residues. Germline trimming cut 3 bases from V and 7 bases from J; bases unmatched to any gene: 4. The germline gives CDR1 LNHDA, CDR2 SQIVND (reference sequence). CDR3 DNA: TGTGCCAGTAGTATCGGACTAGCGGGGATTAATGAGCAGTTCTTC. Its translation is CASSIGLAGINEQFF. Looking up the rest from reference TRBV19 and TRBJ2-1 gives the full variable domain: DGGITQSPKYLFRKEGQNVTLSCEQNLNHDAMYWYRQDPGQGLRLIYYSQIVNDFQKGDIAEGYSVSREKKESFPLTVTSAQKNPTAFYLCASSIGLAGINEQFFGPGTRLTVL.

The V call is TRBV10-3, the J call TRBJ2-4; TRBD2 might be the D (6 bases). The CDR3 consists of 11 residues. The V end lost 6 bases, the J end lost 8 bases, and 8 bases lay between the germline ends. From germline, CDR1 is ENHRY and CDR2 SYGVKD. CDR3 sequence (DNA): TGTGCCATCAGGGGGGGAGACATTCAGTACTTC. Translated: CAIRGGDIQYF.

CDR3 bases: TGTGCCAGCAGTTTATTCACAGATTACGAGCAGTACTTC. Its translation: CASSLFTDYEQYF. This chain connects TRBV27 to TRBJ2-7; D gene unclear. This CDR3 has 13 residues. Trimming took 1 base from V and 4 from J, leaving 8 bases between them. From germline, CDR1 is MNHEY and CDR2 SMNVEV (reference sequence).

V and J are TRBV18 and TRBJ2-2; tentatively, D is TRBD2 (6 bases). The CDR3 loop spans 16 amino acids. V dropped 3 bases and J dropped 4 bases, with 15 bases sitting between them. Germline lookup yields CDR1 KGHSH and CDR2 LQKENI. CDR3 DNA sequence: TGTGCCAGCTCACCGGGACTGCCCGGGGGCACCGGGGAGCTGTTTTTT. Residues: CASSPGLPGGTGELFF.

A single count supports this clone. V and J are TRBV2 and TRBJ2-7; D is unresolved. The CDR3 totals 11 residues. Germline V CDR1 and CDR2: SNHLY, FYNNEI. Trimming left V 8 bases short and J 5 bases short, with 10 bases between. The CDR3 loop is CASARFDEQYF. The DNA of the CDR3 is TGTGCCAGCGCTCGGTTTGACGAGCAGTACTTC.

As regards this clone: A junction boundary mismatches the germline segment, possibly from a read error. The CDR3 DNA reads as TGTGCCACCAGCGATTCCCCTCGGCGGGGGGGTGACAATGAGCAGTTCTTC. This gives the protein CATSDSPRRGGDNEQFF. The chain recombines TRBV24-1 with TRBJ2-1; 9 bases are shared with TRBD2. The germline gives CDR1 KGHDR, CDR2 SFDVKD. The CDR3 contains 17 residues.

The CDR3 region has the DNA TGTGCCACCAGTGATTCCCATCCGGACAGGGGCACTGAAGCTTTCTTT. Translation: CATSDSHPDRGTEAFF. This rearrangement joins TRBV24-1 to TRBJ1-1; 9 nucleotides match TRBD1. This CDR3 spans 16 amino acids. V lost 2 bases to trimming and J lost 4 bases; unmatched junction nucleotides: 7. Germline V gene lookup returns CDR1 KGHDR and CDR2 SFDVKD.

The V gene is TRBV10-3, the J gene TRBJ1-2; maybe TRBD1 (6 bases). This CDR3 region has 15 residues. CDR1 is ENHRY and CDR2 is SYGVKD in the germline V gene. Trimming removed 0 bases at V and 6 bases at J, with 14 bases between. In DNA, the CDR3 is TGTGCCATCAGTGAGTCTTTGTACAGGGACGATGGCTACACCTTC. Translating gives CAISESLYRDDGYTF.

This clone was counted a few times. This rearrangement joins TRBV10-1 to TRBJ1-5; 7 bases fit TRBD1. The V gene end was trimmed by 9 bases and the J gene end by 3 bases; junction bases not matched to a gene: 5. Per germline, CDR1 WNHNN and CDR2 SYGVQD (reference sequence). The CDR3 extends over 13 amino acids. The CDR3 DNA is TGCGCCAGTATACAGGGGTTCAATCAGCCCCAGCATTTT. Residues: CASIQGFNQPQHF.

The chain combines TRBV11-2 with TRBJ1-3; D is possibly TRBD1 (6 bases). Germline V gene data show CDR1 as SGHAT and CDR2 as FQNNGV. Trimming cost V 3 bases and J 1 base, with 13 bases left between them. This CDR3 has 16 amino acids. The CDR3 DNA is TGTGCCAGCAGCTTTAGGGGGGGAGGATCTGGAAACACCATATATTTT. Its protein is CASSFRGGGSGNTIYF.

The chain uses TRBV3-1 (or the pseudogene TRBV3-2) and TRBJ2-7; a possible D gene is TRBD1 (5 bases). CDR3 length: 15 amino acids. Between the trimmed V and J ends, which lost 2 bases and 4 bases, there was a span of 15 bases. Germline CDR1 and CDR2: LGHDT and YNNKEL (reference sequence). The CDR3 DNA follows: TGTGCCAGCAGCCAACAGGGCGCGCGTGGGTACGAGCAGTACTTC. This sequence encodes CASSQQGARGYEQYF.

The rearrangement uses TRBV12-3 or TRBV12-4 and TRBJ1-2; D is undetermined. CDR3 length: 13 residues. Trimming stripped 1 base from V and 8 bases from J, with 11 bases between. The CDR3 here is CASSLEKTWGYTF. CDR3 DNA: TGTGCCAGCAGTTTAGAAAAAACTTGGGGCTACACCTTC.

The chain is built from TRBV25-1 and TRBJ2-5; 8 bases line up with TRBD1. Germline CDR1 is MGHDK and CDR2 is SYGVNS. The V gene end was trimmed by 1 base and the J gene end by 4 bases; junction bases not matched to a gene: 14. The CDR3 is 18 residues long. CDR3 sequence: CASSEWLGLDRAGETQYF. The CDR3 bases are TGTGCCAGCAGTGAATGGTTGGGGTTGGACAGGGCTGGAGAGACCCAGTACTTC.

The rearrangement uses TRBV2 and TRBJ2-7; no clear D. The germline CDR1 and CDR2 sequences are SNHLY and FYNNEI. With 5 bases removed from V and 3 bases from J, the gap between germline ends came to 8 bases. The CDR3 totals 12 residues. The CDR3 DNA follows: TGTGCCAGCAGTACAACAGACTACGAGCAGTACTTC. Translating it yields CASSTTDYEQYF.

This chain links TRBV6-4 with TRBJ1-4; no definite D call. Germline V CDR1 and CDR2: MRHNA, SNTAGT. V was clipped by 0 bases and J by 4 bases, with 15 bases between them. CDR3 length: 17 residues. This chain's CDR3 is CASSDSKGRGFNEKLFF. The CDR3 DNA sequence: TGTGCCAGCAGTGACTCGAAAGGTCGGGGTTTTAATGAAAAACTGTTTTTT.

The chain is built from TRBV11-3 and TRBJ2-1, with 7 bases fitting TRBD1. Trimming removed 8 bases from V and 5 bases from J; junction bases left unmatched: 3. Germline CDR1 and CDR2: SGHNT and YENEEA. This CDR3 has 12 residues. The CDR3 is CASRDRNNEQFF. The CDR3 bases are TGTGCCAGCCGGGACAGAAACAATGAGCAGTTCTTC.

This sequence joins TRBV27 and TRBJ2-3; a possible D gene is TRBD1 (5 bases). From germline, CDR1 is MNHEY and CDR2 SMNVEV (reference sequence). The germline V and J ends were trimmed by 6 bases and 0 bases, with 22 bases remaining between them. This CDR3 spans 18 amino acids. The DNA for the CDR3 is TGTGCCAGCAGCTCCCGAAAACGGACACCCTCTAGCACAGATACGCAGTATTTT. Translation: CASSSRKRTPSSTDTQYF.

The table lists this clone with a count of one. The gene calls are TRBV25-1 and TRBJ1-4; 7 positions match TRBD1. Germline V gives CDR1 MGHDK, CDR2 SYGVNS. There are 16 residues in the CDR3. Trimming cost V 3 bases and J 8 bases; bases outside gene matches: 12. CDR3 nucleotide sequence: TGTGCCAGCAGTGAGACAGGGAAAGGGGCGAAAGAAAAACTGTTTTTT. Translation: CASSETGKGAKEKLFF.

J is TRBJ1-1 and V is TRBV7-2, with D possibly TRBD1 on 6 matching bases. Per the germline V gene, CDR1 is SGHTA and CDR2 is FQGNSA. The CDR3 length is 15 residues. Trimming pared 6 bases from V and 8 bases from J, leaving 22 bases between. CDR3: CASSSVVGQGKEAFF. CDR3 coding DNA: TGTGCCAGCAGTTCCGTGGTCGGTCAGGGGAAGGAAGCTTTCTTT.

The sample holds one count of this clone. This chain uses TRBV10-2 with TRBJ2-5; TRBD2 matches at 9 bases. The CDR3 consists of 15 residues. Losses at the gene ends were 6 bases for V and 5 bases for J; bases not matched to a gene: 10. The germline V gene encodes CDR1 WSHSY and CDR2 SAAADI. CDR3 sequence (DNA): TGCGCCAGCAGGAAGGCGGGGGGGCCTGGGGAGACCCAGTACTTC. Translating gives CASRKAGGPGETQYF.

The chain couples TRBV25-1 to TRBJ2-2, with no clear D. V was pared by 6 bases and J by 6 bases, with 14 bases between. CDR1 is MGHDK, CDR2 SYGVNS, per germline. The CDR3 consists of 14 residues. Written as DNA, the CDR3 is TGTGCCAGCAGGGCCGTAACATTGGCCGGGGAGCTGTTTTTT. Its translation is CASRAVTLAGELFF.